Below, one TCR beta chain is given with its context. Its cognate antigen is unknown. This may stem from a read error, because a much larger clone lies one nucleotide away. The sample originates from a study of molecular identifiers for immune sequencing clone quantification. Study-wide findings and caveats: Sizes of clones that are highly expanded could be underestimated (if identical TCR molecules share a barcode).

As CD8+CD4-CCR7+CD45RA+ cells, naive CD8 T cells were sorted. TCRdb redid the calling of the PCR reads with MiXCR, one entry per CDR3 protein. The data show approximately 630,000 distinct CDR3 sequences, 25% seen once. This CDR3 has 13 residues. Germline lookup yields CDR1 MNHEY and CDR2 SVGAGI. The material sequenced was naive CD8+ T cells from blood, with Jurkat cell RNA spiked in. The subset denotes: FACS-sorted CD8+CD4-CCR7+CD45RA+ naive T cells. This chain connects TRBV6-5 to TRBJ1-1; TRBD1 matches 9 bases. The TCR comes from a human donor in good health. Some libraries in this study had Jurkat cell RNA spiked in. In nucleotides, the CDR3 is TGTGCCAGCCGACAGGGGGTAAACACTGGAGCTTTCTTT. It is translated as CASRQGVNTGAFF.